Listed below are T cell receptor beta chains from one sample, sequenced in a study of T-cell memory formation after mild COVID-19. TCRdb redid the calling of the 5' RACE reads with MiXCR, one entry per CDR3 protein. Of 180,000 or so distinct CDR3 sequences in the sample, 9.5% to 13% are singletons; the top ten hold approximately 4%. Sequencing was performed on PBMCs or a T cell subset sorted from them (not recorded which). These receptors were taken from a young man who had mild COVID-19 (a few samples of this study predate the infection). Cell type and time point are not known. CDR3s include the opening cysteine and the closing phenylalanine or tryptophan. D genes are given only for firm matches. Not all rows give a size; the values are once, few, many and, for expanded clones, a class.

>TRBV7-9|TRBD1|few|TRBJ1-1
CASSPFGTVNTEAFF
TGTGCCAGCAGCCCTTTTGGGACAGTAAACACTGAAGCTTTCTTT
>TRBV10-3|TRBD2|few|TRBJ2-3
CAISARGGSTDTQYF
TGTGCCATCAGTGCCCGGGGGGGAAGCACAGATACGCAGTATTTT
>TRBV6-2/TRBV6-3|TRBD1|-|TRBJ1-1
CASSSDRGLGEAFF
TGTGCCAGCAGTTCCGACAGGGGGCTGGGTGAAGCTTTCTTT
>TRBV13|-|-|TRBJ1-3
CASSERAKGSGNTIYF
TGTGCCAGCAGCGAAAGGGCGAAGGGCTCTGGAAACACCATATATTTT
>TRBV7-2|TRBD1|few|TRBJ1-2
CASSPPGQGASHTF
TGTGCCAGCAGCCCCCCGGGACAGGGGGCCAGCCACACCTTC
>TRBV27|-|few|TRBJ1-5
CASSFSGLNQPQHF
TGTGCCAGCAGTTTTTCCGGGCTCAATCAGCCCCAGCATTTT
>TRBV7-8|TRBD1|few|TRBJ1-1
CASSLAGQGASFF
TGTGCCAGCAGCTTAGCGGGACAGGGGGCGTCTTTCTTT
>TRBV7-2|-|-|TRBJ1-5
CASSLDGPSIGPQHF
TGTGCCAGCAGCTTAGATGGACCCTCGATTGGGCCCCAGCATTTT
>TRBV4-2|-|-|TRBJ2-5
CASSQVEGAETQYF
TGTGCCAGCAGCCAAGTTGAAGGAGCAGAGACCCAGTACTTC
>TRBV28|TRBD1|few|TRBJ1-5
CASTHLWDRGDGNQPQHF
TGTGCCAGCACCCACCTCTGGGACAGAGGGGACGGCAATCAGCCCCAGCATTTT
>TRBV5-1|-|few|TRBJ2-2
CASSLARGELFF
TGCGCCAGCAGCTTGGCCAGGGGGGAGCTGTTTTTT
>TRBV12-3/TRBV12-4|-|-|TRBJ2-3
CASSLDRLGADTQYF
TGTGCCAGCAGTTTAGACAGGCTTGGCGCGGATACGCAGTATTTT
>TRBV12-3/TRBV12-4|TRBD1|few|TRBJ1-5
CASSRRRGDNQPQHF
TGTGCCAGCAGTCGGCGCAGGGGGGACAATCAGCCCCAGCATTTT
>TRBV10-3|-|many|TRBJ2-3
CAISLLSTDTQYF
TGTGCCATCAGTCTTCTAAGCACAGATACGCAGTATTTT
>TRBV12-3/TRBV12-4|TRBD1|few|TRBJ2-2
CASSMGQVVGELFF
TGTGCCAGCAGTATGGGACAGGTCGTCGGGGAGCTGTTTTTT
>TRBV28|TRBD2|-|TRBJ2-5
CASRAGGPRETQYF
TGTGCCAGCAGAGCGGGGGGGCCTAGGGAGACCCAGTACTTC
>TRBV9|-|few|TRBJ2-3
CASSPEGVADMNTQYF
TGTGCCAGCAGCCCAGAGGGAGTAGCGGACATGAATACGCAGTATTTT
>TRBV12-3/TRBV12-4|TRBD1|-|TRBJ1-4
CASSPGTGGHSGEKLFF
TGTGCCAGCAGTCCCGGGACAGGGGGCCATAGTGGTGAAAAACTGTTTTTT